These 7 T cell receptor beta chains came from one sample sequenced in a study of blood T cell repertoires in COVID-19. Profiled with immunoSEQ multiplex PCR; TCRdb holds only in-frame clones, not every one. The sample contains hundreds of thousands of clones, around 91% of which appear only once. The sample consisted of PBMCs or T cells enriched from blood (not recorded which). The receptors stem from a woman between 18 and 30 years old with acute COVID-19.

This clone has just one count. The V and J genes are TRBV5-6 and TRBJ1-4; D possibly corresponds to TRBD1 (6 bases). Germline CDR1 SGHDT, CDR2 YYEEEE. The CDR3 has 13 residues. V lost 0 bases and J lost 8, with 8 bases in between. As DNA, the CDR3 is TGTGCCAGCAGCTTGGCTCAGGGGGAAAAACTGTTTTTT. Translating it yields CASSLAQGEKLFF.

The rearrangement uses TRBV19 and TRBJ2-7; 7 bases fit TRBD1. The CDR3 loop spans 14 amino acids. V shed 5 bases and J 3 bases; nucleotides not matched to a gene: 7. Germline V gives CDR1 LNHDA, CDR2 SQIVND (reference sequence). The CDR3 sequence is CASSLGTAYYEQYF. As DNA, the CDR3 is TGTGCCAGTAGTTTGGGGACAGCTTACTACGAGCAGTACTTC.

This clone came up once. The chain uses TRBV4-3 and TRBJ2-1; D is possibly TRBD2 (6 bases). Germline V gene data show CDR1 as LGHNA and CDR2 as YSLEER. The CDR3 loop spans 15 amino acids. Deletions cut 4 bases from V and 4 bases from J, with 14 bases between. In DNA, the CDR3 is TGCGCCAGCAGCCGCGGGGTAGCGCTGTACAATGAGCAGTTCTTC. This sequence encodes CASSRGVALYNEQFF.

This clone was seen just once. V usage is TRBV6-5 and J usage is TRBJ2-7, with 8 bases that match TRBD2. Trimming cost V 6 bases and J 5 bases; bases outside gene matches: 9. The CDR3 is made up of 14 amino acids. Per germline, CDR1 MNHEY and CDR2 SVGAGI. This CDR3 is CASSQTGLVDEQYF. As DNA, the CDR3 is TGTGCCAGCAGCCAAACGGGACTAGTTGACGAGCAGTACTTC.

The chain recombines TRBV25-1 with TRBJ2-4; 8 nucleotides line up with TRBD1. Germline CDR1 is MGHDK and CDR2 is SYGVNS. The CDR3 contains 14 residues. The junction had 5 bases not matched to a gene; V was cut back by 2 bases and J by 8 bases. The DNA of the CDR3 is TGTGCCAGCAGTGAAGCAGGGGGCATTTACATTCAGTACTTC. It translates to CASSEAGGIYIQYF.

The chain employs TRBV6-5 and TRBJ1-5; D gene ambiguous. The CDR3 length is 14 residues. CDR1 and CDR2 from the germline V gene are MNHEY and SVGAGI. V was pared by 6 bases and J by 0 bases, with 9 bases between. CDR3 bases: TGTGCCAGCAGGAGTGGGCTTAGCAATCAGCCCCAGCATTTT. Its protein is CASRSGLSNQPQHF.

The chain recombines TRBV10-3 with TRBJ2-3; 10 bases align to TRBD1. CDR1 is ENHRY and CDR2 is SYGVKD in the germline V gene. The CDR3 is 15 residues long. Trimming at V came to 11 bases and at J to 7 bases, leaving 15 bases not matched to a gene. Here the CDR3 reads CAHSPGTGVYHTQYF. The CDR3 coding sequence is TGTGCCCACTCCCCCGGGACAGGGGTCTACCATACGCAGTATTTT.